This TCR beta chain derives from a study of blood T cell repertoires in COVID-19. Generated by immunoSEQ multiplex PCR, the TCRdb table keeps only in-frame clones and is missing some. This sample has around 300,000 clones, with 70% to 90% found just once. Germline CDR1 SGHRS, CDR2 YFSETQ. J gave up 10 bases and V 1 base, and 4 bases lay outside the gene matches. This CDR3 has 13 amino acids. Source material: peripheral blood. The source of this sequence is a woman under 40 with COVID-19, enrolled during active disease. The chain employs TRBV5-1 and TRBJ2-1; 8 bases align to TRBD2. The CDR3 protein is CASSLNLAGEQFF. The CDR3 coding sequence is TGCGCCAGCAGCTTGAACCTAGCGGGCGAGCAGTTCTTC.